Following are 18 T cell receptor beta chains from one sample sequenced in a study of blood T cell repertoires in COVID-19 (dated by TCRdb to 2020 to 2021). The library was generated by the immunoSEQ multiplex PCR assay. Sourced from immuneACCESS, this table was stored by TCRdb with only in-frame sequences that have V and J called. A share of the clones is absent; for the studies checked, an unresolved V gene accounts for under half, and the remainder has no known explanation. The sample table contains roughly 330,000 clones; only one count was recorded for 87% of them. The ten most abundant clones make up approximately 9.3% of the sample. Sequencing was carried out using peripheral blood. Source of these receptors: a man aged 25 to 45 with COVID-19, enrolled during active disease.

V gene TRBV27 combines with J gene TRBJ2-1, with 7 bases aligning to TRBD2. V was pared by 5 bases and J by 6 bases, with 16 bases of the junction left unmatched. CDR3 length equals 17 residues. Per germline, CDR1 MNHEY and CDR2 SMNVEV (reference sequence). The CDR3 DNA follows: TGTGCCAGCAGTCTTCCCGGGGAGGGAGGTCCGTCCAATGAGCAGTTCTTC. It translates to CASSLPGEGGPSNEQFF.

This clone was seen a few times. This chain links TRBV24-1 with TRBJ1-1; 10 bases line up with TRBD1. Losses at the gene ends were 4 bases for V and 3 bases for J; bases not matched to a gene: 4. The CDR3 contains 15 residues. The germline V gene encodes CDR1 KGHDR and CDR2 SFDVKD. Written as DNA, the CDR3 is TGTGCCACCAGTGACTCCGGGACAGGGGACACTGAAGCTTTCTTT. Translated: CATSDSGTGDTEAFF.

The chain uses TRBV6-5 and TRBJ2-1; 12 bases are a match to TRBD2. Germline V CDR1 and CDR2: MNHEY, SVGAGI. V lost 1 base and J lost 4; bases outside the gene matches: 2. This CDR3 has 16 amino acids. The CDR3, as DNA: TGTGCCAGCAGTTACTTCGGGACTAGCGGGTACAATGAGCAGTTCTTC. It yields the protein CASSYFGTSGYNEQFF.

This clone was counted only a few times. V is TRBV6-5 and J is TRBJ2-7; D is perhaps TRBD1 (7 bases). V lost 0 bases and J lost 4, with 13 bases in between. In germline, CDR1 is MNHEY, CDR2 SVGAGI. CDR3 length: 15 amino acids. This CDR3 reads CASSYSWRGQYEQYF. CDR3 nucleotides: TGTGCCAGCAGTTACTCATGGAGGGGGCAATACGAGCAGTACTTC.

The gene calls are TRBV7-2 and TRBJ2-1, with 7 positions matching TRBD1. J lost 4 bases, V lost 7 bases, and 13 bases had no gene match. The CDR3 is made up of 16 amino acids. CDR1 is SGHTA, CDR2 FQGNSA, per germline. CDR3 protein: CASTQRGRRQYNEQFF. Written as DNA, the CDR3 is TGTGCCAGCACCCAAAGGGGGCGCCGGCAATACAATGAGCAGTTCTTC.

The chain combines TRBV24-1 with TRBJ2-2; possible D gene TRBD2, 6 bases. CDR3 length: 15 amino acids. Germline CDR1 reads KGHDR; CDR2 reads SFDVKD. V lost 5 bases to trimming and J lost 1 base, with 10 bases between them. The CDR3, as DNA: TGTGCCACCAGTGTTGGAGGGCAGAACACCGGGGAGCTGTTTTTT. Residues: CATSVGGQNTGELFF.

This rearrangement joins TRBV30 to TRBJ1-2, with 10 nucleotides matching TRBD1. The CDR3 extends over 14 amino acids. V shed 4 bases and J 4 bases; nucleotides not matched to a gene: 6. CDR1 is GTSNPN and CDR2 is SVGIG in the germline V gene (reference sequence). DNA of the CDR3: TGTGCCTGGACATACGGGACAGGGGCCTATGGCTACACCTTC. This encodes CAWTYGTGAYGYTF.

This chain joins TRBV2 and TRBJ1-6; possibly TRBD1 for D (5 bases). V was cut by 4 bases and J by 0 bases, with 10 bases left in between. The CDR3 has 16 amino acids. The germline V gene has CDR1 SNHLY and CDR2 FYNNEI. CDR3 in amino acids: CASSARADSYNSPLHF. The CDR3, as DNA: TGTGCCAGCAGTGCCAGGGCCGACTCCTATAATTCACCCCTCCACTTT.

In its sample, this clone was seen once. The rearrangement links TRBV5-4 to TRBJ2-7, with 8 nucleotides matching TRBD2. The germline V gene encodes CDR1 SGHNT and CDR2 YYREEE (reference sequence). Losses at the gene ends were 2 bases for V and 3 bases for J; bases not matched to a gene: 4. The CDR3 is made up of 14 amino acids. The DNA of the CDR3 is TGTGCCAGCAGCTTCGCAGCGGGGGACTACGAGCAGTACTTC. It codes for CASSFAAGDYEQYF.

This clone was recorded a few times. CDR3 sequence (DNA): TGTGCCAGCAGCCGGGGACTAGCGGGGGTTACCTACGAGCAGTACTTC. Its protein is CASSRGLAGVTYEQYF. The chain has TRBV4-2 and TRBJ2-7; 14 bases fit TRBD2. V was clipped by 4 bases and J by 2 bases; unmatched bases: 4. This CDR3 has 16 amino acids. The germline gives CDR1 LGHNA, CDR2 YNFKEQ.

V and J are TRBV5-4 and TRBJ2-2, with 8 bases matching TRBD1. The germline V gene encodes CDR1 SGHNT and CDR2 YYREEE (reference sequence). The CDR3 extends over 19 amino acids. V was pared by 4 bases and J by 4 bases, with 18 bases of the junction left unmatched. The CDR3 DNA is TGTGCCAGCAGCCCTAGATTAAGGACAGGGATTATCGGCACCGGGGAGCTGTTTTTT. Its translation is CASSPRLRTGIIGTGELFF. Complete variable domain (other parts from reference TRBV5-4 and TRBJ2-2): ETGVTQSPTHLIKTRGQQVTLRCSSQSGHNTVSWYQQALGQGPQFIFQYYREEENGRGNFPPRFSGLQFPNYSSELNVNALELDDSALYLCASSPRLRTGIIGTGELFFGEGSRLTVL.

The gene calls are TRBV12-5 and TRBJ2-7; possible D gene TRBD1, 6 bases. Germline assignment: CDR1 LGHNT and CDR2 FRNRAP. Trimming removed 0 bases at V and 2 bases at J, with 17 bases between. The CDR3 covers 17 residues. The CDR3 spells CASGLVLDRTNPYEQYF. The DNA for the CDR3 is TGTGCTAGTGGTTTGGTTTTGGACAGAACGAACCCCTACGAGCAGTACTTC.

The rearrangement links TRBV6-6 to TRBJ2-7; 9 positions match TRBD2. The CDR3 runs to 16 residues. The J segment lost 1 base and the V segment lost 2 bases, leaving 6 bases of the junction unmatched. The germline V gene encodes CDR1 MNHNY and CDR2 SVGAGI (reference sequence). CDR3 DNA: TGTGCCAGCAGTTACCTTGCGGGAGGGAGATCCTACGAGCAGTACTTC. It codes for CASSYLAGGRSYEQYF.

This clone appeared once. This chain uses TRBV3-1 (or the pseudogene TRBV3-2) with TRBJ1-1; 8 bases fit TRBD1. The CDR3 spans 15 residues. Per germline, CDR1 LGHDT and CDR2 YNNKEL (reference sequence). With V trimmed by 4 bases and J by 2 bases, 6 bases remained unmatched. The CDR3 here is CASSPGTGFNTEAFF. CDR3 nucleotides: TGTGCCAGCAGCCCGGGGACAGGCTTTAACACTGAAGCTTTCTTT.

CDR3 coding DNA: TGTGCCAGCAGTCGCACTAGCGTGTCAACCTACGAGCAGTACTTC. Residues: CASSRTSVSTYEQYF. The chain has TRBV28 and TRBJ2-7; 7 nucleotides line up with TRBD2. V shed 5 bases and J 2 bases; nucleotides not matched to a gene: 9. CDR1 is MDHEN and CDR2 is SYDVKM in the germline V gene. The CDR3 runs 15 residues.

The chain couples TRBV7-2 to TRBJ2-1, with 13 bases lining up with TRBD2. The germline V gene has CDR1 SGHTA and CDR2 FQGNSA. The length of the CDR3 is 14 residues. With V trimmed by 5 bases and J by 7 bases, 2 bases remained unmatched. CDR3 sequence (DNA): TGTGCCAGCAGCCCGGGACTAGCGGGGAATGAGCAGTTCTTC. Translated: CASSPGLAGNEQFF.

J is TRBJ1-1 and V is TRBV14; 10 bases line up with TRBD1. The CDR3 consists of 17 residues. With V trimmed by 4 bases and J by 4 bases, 12 bases remained unmatched. Germline V gene lookup returns CDR1 SGHDN and CDR2 FVKESK. The CDR3 protein is CASSRATGTGARTEAFF. CDR3 bases: TGTGCCAGCAGCCGTGCAACCGGGACAGGGGCTCGCACTGAAGCTTTCTTT.

This sequence joins TRBV21-1 and TRBJ2-7; the D segment call TRBD1 is taken from the table without a DNA check. TRBV21-1 is a pseudogene locus. This CDR3 is 14 amino acids long. CDR3 residues: CASSRGTDSYEQYF. The CDR3 bases are TGTGCCAGCAGCCGGGGGACAGACTCCTACGAGCAGTACTTC.